This T cell receptor beta chain came from a study of metastatic and nonmetastatic thyroid tumors. Study-wide context: Across blood and tumor or nodule tissue, repertoires from malignant and benign thyroid patients were compared with one another.

In the original processing: Variation in CDR3 across clinicopathological groups served as the basis for constructing a distant-metastasis classifier in papillary thyroid cancer. TCRdb re-called the PCR reads with MiXCR. What appears here as the V and J calls and clone size reflects TCRdb's work, not the paper's. The table records about 52,000 clones, around a sixth of them present only once. The entire patient cohort was treatment-naive prior to thyroid surgery. Germline-derived CDR1 and CDR2 are DFQATT and SNEGSKA (reference sequence). The CDR3 is 12 amino acids. The V and J ends lost 6 bases and 3 bases, in that order; junction bases with no gene match: 5. General study findings and limits: In blood and tumor, TCR beta diversity was reportedly significantly higher in malignant thyroid tumors than in benign nodules.

This clone was seen many times. The antigen is undetermined. This sequence originates from a female donor with papillary thyroid cancer or a benign thyroid nodule (not recorded which). Some clones in this sample may be carry-over from other donors' samples. Sequencing was carried out using blood. V gene TRBV20-1 combines with J gene TRBJ2-7, with TRBD2 identical over 7 bases. CDR3 DNA sequence: TGCAGTGCGTCCGGGACTAACTACGAGCAGTACTTC. This sequence encodes CSASGTNYEQYF.